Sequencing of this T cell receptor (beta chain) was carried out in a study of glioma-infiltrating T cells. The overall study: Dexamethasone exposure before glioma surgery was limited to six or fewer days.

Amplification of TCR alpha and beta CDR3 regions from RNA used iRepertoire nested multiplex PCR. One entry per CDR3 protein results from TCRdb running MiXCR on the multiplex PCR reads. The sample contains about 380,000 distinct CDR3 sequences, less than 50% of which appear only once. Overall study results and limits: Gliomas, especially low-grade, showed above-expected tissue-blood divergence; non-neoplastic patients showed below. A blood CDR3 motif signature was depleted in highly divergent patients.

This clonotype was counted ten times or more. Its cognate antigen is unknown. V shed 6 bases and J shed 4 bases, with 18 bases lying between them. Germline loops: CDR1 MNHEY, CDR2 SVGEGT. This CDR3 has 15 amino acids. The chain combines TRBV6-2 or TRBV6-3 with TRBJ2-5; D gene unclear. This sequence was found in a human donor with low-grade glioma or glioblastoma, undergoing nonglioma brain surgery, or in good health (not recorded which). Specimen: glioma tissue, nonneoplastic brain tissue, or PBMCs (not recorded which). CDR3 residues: CASRPSQTNPETQYF. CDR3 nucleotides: TGTGCCAGCAGGCCATCTCAGACCAACCCAGAGACCCAGTACTTC.